The sequence of this TCR beta chain was determined in a study of cytomegalovirus exposure and HLA in healthy donors. Study summary: Counted in an early data release were approximately 85 million unique TCRs from HLA-typed donors. The study's findings and limits: A list of roughly 160 TCR beta chains associated with cytomegalovirus was given. Earlier analysis looked at TCR beta V segments, and most were productive about 87% or about 30% of the time.

A remark on this clone: Its specificity is unknown.

The CDR3 is 14 residues long. The V end lost 6 bases, the J end lost 5 bases, and 14 bases lay between the germline ends. Germline V gives CDR1 MNHEY, CDR2 SVGAGI. This PCR relied on a set of 60 Vbeta primers and 13 Jbeta primers. Original handling: A follow-up analysis tallied some 80 million unique TCR beta chains, roughly 11 million shared. Clones were sequenced by immunoSEQ multiplex PCR, and TCRdb holds only the in-frame ones, with some missing. The D gene and trimming were derived from the DNA, and the V and J assignments and clone size from that table. There are 150,000 or so clones in the sample; 77% occur only once, and 3.5% to 5% lies in the top ten.

This receptor was obtained from a male donor in good health and CMV-seropositive. The source material was PBMCs. The chain has TRBV6-5 and TRBJ1-3; D gene unclear. CDR3 residues: CASSPSTGRNTIYF. The CDR3 DNA is TGTGCCAGCAGCCCCTCGACCGGGAGAAACACCATATATTTT.